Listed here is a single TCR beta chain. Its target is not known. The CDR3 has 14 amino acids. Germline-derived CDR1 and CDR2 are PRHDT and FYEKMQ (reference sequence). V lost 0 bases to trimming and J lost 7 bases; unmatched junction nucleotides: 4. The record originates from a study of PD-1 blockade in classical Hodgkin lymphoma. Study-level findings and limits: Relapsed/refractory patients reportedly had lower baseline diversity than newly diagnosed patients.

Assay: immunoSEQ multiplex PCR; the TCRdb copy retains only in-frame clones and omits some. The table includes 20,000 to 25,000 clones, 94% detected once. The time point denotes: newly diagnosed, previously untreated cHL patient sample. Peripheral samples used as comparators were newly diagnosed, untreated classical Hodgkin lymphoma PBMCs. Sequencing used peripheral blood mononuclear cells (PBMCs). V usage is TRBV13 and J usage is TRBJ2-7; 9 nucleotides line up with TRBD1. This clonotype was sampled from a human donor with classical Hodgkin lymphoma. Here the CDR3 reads CASSLGQGAGEQYF. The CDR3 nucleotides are TGTGCCAGCAGCTTAGGACAGGGGGCAGGTGAGCAGTACTTC.